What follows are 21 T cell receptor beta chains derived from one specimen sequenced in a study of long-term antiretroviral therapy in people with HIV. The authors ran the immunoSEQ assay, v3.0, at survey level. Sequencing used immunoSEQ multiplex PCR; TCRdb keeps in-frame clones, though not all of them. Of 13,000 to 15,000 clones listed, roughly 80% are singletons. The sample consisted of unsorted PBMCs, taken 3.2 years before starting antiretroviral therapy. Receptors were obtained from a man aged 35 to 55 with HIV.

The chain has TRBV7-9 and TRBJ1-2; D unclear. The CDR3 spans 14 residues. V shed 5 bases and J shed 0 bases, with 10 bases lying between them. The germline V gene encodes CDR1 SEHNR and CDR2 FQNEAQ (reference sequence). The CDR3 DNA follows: TGTGCCAGCAGCCCCCCCCAAACTAACTATGGCTACACCTTC. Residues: CASSPPQTNYGYTF.

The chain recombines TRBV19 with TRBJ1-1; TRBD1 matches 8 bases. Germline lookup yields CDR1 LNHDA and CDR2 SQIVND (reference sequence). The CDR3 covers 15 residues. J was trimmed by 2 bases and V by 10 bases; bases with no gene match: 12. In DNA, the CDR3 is TGTGCCACCTTGGCACGGGACAGGCCCAACACTGAAGCTTTCTTT. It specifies CATLARDRPNTEAFF. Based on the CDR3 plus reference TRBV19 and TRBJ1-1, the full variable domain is DGGITQSPKYLFRKEGQNVTLSCEQNLNHDAMYWYRQDPGQGLRLIYYSQIVNDFQKGDIAEGYSVSREKKESFPLTVTSAQKNPTAFYLCATLARDRPNTEAFFGQGTRLTVV.

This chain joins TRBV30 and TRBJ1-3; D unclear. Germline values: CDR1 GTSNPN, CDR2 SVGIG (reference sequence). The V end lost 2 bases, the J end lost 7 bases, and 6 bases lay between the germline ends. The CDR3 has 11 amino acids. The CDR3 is CAWSNSNTIYF. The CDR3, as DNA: TGTGCCTGGAGTAACAGTAACACCATATATTTT.

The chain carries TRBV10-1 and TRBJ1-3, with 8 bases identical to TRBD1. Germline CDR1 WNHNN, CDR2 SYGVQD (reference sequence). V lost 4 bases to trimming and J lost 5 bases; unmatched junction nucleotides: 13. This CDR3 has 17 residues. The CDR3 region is CASSALLGQGLRNTIYF. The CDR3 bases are TGCGCCAGCAGTGCACTACTTGGACAGGGACTGAGAAACACCATATATTTT.

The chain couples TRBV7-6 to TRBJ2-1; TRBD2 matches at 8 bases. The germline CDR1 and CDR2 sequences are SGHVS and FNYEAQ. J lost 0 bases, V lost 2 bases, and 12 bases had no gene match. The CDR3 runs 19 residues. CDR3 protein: CASSLYGGGRPSSYNEQFF. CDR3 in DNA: TGTGCCAGCAGCTTATACGGCGGGGGGCGCCCCAGCTCCTACAATGAGCAGTTCTTC.

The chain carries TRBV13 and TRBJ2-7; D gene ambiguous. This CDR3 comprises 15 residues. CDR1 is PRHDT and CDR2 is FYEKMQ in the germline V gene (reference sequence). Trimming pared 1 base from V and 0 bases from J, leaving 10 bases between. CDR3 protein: CASSLEQNFSYEQYF. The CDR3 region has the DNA TGTGCCAGCAGCTTAGAACAGAATTTCTCCTACGAGCAGTACTTC.

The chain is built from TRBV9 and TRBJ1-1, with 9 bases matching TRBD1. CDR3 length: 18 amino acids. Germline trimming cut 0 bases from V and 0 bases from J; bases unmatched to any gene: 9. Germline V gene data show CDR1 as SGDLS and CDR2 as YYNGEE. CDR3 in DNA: TGTGCCAGCAGCGTAGGGGGGGGACAGGGCCTAATGAACACTGAAGCTTTCTTT. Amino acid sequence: CASSVGGGQGLMNTEAFF.

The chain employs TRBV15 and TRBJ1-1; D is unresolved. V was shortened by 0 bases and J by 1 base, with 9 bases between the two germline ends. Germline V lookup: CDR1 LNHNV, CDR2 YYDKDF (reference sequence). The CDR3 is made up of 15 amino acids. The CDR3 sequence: CATSRDSKKNTEAFF. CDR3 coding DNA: TGTGCCACCAGCAGAGATTCGAAAAAGAACACTGAAGCTTTCTTT.

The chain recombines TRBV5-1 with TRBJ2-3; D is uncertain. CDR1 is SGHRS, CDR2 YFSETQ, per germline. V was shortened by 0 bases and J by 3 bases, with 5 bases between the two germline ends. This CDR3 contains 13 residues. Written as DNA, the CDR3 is TGCGCCAGCAGCTTGGCCCAAACAGATACGCAGTATTTT. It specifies CASSLAQTDTQYF.

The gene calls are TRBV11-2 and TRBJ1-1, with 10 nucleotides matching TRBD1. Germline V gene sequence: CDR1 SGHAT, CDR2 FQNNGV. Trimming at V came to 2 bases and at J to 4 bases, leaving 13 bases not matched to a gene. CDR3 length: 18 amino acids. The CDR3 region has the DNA TGTGCCAGCAGCTTATCGGGTCTCCGAGGGACAGGGGTCACTGAAGCTTTCTTT. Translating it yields CASSLSGLRGTGVTEAFF.

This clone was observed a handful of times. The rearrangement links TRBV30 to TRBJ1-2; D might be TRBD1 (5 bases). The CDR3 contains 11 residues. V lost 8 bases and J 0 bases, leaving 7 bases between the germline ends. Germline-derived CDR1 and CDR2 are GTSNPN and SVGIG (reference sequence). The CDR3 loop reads CAQGSNYGYTF. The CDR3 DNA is TGTGCCCAGGGATCTAACTATGGCTACACCTTC.

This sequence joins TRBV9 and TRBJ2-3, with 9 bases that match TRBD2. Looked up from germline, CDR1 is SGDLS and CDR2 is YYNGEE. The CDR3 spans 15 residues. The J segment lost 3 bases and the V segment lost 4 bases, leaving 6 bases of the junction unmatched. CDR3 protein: CASSPLAGRTDTQYF. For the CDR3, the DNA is TGTGCCAGCAGCCCTCTAGCGGGGAGAACAGATACGCAGTATTTT.

CDR3 sequence: CASLRGGWDYGYTF. In DNA form, the CDR3 reads TGTGCCAGTCTTCGGGGGGGCTGGGACTATGGCTACACCTTC. This rearrangement joins TRBV19 to TRBJ1-2; a weak D match, TRBD1 (6 bases). Per germline, CDR1 LNHDA and CDR2 SQIVND (reference sequence). There are 14 residues in the CDR3. V lost 8 bases and J lost 3, with 16 bases in between.

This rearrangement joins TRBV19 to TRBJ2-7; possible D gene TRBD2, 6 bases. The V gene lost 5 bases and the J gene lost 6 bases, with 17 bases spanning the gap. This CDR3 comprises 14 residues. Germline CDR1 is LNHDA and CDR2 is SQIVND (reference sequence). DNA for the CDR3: TGTGCCAGTAGTCCCAGGGACTTTAACACCGAGCAGTACTTC. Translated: CASSPRDFNTEQYF.

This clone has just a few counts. The CDR3 spells CASSPGLAGGAGRLDTQYF. CDR3 bases: TGTGCCAGCAGCCCCGGACTAGCGGGGGGTGCCGGGCGGCTAGATACGCAGTATTTT. J is TRBJ2-3 and V is TRBV9, with TRBD2 matching over 14 bases. V lost 4 bases, J lost 5 bases, and 15 bases stayed unmatched. Germline CDR1 SGDLS, CDR2 YYNGEE. The CDR3 extends over 19 amino acids.

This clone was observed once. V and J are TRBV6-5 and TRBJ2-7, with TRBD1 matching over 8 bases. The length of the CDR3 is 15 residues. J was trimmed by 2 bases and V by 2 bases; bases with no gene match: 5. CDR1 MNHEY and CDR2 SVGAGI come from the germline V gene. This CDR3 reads CASSYGSGGTYEQYF. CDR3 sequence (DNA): TGTGCCAGCAGTTACGGCTCAGGGGGCACCTACGAGCAGTACTTC.

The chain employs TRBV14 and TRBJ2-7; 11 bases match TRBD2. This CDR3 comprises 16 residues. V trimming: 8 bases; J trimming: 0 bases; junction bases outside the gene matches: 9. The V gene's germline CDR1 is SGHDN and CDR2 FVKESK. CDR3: CASGTGLAGLSYEQYF. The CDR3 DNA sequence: TGTGCCAGCGGAACTGGACTAGCGGGCCTCTCCTACGAGCAGTACTTC.

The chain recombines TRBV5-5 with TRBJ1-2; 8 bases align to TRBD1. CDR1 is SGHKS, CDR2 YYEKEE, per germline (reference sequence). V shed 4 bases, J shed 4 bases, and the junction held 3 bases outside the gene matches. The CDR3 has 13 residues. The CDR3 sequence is CASSPGTGYGYTF. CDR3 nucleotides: TGTGCCAGCAGCCCAGGGACAGGCTATGGCTACACCTTC.

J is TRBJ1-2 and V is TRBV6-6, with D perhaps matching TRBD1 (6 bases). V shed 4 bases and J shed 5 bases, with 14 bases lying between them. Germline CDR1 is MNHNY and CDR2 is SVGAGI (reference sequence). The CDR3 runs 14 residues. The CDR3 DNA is TGTGCCAGCAGTTTTTACAGGGTAGGGTATGGCTACACCTTC. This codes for CASSFYRVGYGYTF.

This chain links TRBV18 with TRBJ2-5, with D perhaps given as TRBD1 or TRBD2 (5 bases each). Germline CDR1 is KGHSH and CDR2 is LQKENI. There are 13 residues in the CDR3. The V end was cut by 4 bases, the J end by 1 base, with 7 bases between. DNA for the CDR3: TGTGCCAGCTCACAGGGGACCCAAGAGACCCAGTACTTC. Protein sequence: CASSQGTQETQYF.

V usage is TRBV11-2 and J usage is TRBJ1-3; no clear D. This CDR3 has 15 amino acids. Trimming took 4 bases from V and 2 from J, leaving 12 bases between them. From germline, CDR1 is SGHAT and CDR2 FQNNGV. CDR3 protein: CASSSDLTPGNTIYF. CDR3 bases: TGTGCCAGCAGCTCCGATCTTACCCCTGGAAACACCATATATTTT.